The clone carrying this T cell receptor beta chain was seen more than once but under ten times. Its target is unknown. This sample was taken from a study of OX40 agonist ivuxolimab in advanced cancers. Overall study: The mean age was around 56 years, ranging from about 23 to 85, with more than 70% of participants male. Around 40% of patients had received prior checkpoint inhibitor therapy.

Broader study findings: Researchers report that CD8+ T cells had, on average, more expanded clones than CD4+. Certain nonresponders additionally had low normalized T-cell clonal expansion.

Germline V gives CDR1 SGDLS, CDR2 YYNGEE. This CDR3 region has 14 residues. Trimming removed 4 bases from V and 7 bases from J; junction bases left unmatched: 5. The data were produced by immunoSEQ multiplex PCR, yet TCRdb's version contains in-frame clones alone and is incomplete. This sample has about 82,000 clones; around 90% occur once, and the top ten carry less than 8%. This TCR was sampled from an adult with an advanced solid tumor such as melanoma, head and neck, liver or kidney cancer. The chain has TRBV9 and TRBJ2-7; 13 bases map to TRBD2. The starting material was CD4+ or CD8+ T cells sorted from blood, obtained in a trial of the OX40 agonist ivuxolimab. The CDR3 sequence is CASSPWGLAGEQYF. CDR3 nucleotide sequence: TGTGCCAGCAGCCCTTGGGGACTAGCGGGAGAGCAGTACTTC.